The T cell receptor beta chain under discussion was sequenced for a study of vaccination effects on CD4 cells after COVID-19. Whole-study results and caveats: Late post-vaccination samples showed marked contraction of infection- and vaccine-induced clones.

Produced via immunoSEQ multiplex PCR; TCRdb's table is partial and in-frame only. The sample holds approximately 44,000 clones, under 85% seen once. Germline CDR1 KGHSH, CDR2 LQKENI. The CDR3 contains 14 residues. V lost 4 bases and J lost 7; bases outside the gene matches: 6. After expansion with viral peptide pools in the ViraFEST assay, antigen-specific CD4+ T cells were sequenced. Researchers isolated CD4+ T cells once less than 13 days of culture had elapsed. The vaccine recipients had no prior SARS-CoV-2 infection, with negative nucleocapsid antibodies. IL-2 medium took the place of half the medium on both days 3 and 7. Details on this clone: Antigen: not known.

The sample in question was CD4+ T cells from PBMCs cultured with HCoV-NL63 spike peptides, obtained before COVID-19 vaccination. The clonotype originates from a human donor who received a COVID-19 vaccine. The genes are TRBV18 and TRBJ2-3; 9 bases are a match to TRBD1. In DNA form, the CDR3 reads TGTGCCAGCTCACAGGGACAGGGTTTTAATACGCAGTATTTT. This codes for CASSQGQGFNTQYF.